The sample holds a few counts of the clone carrying this T cell receptor beta chain. Its antigen is as yet unknown. The data were taken from a study of cytomegalovirus exposure and HLA in healthy donors. Study-wide results and limits: In the 95 to 150 validation repertoires, a later analysis found that first-cohort TCR clusters tended to co-occur.

The protocol was immunoSEQ multiplex PCR, while the TCRdb copy is restricted to in-frame clones and leaves out a portion. This table has 120,000 or so clones, around 87% appearing once. Germline values: CDR1 WSHSY, CDR2 SAAADI. The CDR3 has 16 residues. Germline trimming cut 8 bases from V and 6 bases from J; bases unmatched to any gene: 7. Donors were drawn from the approximately 130-subject validation cohort, separate from the roughly 610-subject first cohort. This sequence was found in a woman aged 25 to 45 in good health and CMV-seropositive. Sequences were obtained from PBMCs. The gene calls are TRBV10-2 and TRBJ2-1; the match to TRBD2 covers 16 bases. CDR3 protein: CASGEGLAGGGNEQFF. In DNA form, the CDR3 reads TGCGCCAGCGGGGAGGGACTAGCGGGAGGGGGCAATGAGCAGTTCTTC.